The rows below give T cell receptor beta chains drawn from one sample of a study of blood T cell repertoires in COVID-19. Method: immunoSEQ multiplex PCR; TCRdb's copy keeps in-frame clones and lacks some. The table lists 120,000 or so clones, roughly four fifths of them singletons. Input material: peripheral blood. The receptors derive from a woman between 45 and 65 years old with acute or convalescent COVID-19. CDR3s include the opening cysteine and the closing phenylalanine or tryptophan. Fields, in order: J gene, D gene, clone size, V gene, CDR3 protein, CDR3 DNA. A D gene is named only where the DNA matches it firmly. Part of the rows lack a size; the others show once, few, many or a class for expanded clones.

J gene: TRBJ1-1; D gene: .; clone size: .; V gene: TRBV11-2; CDR3 protein: CASNLRGMNTEAFF; CDR3 DNA: TGTGCCAGCAACCTTAGAGGTATGAACACTGAAGCTTTCTTT
J gene: TRBJ1-5; D gene: .; clone size: few; V gene: TRBV5-1; CDR3 protein: CASSLGEADQPQHF; CDR3 DNA: TGCGCCAGCAGCTTGGGCGAGGCGGATCAGCCCCAGCATTTT
J gene: TRBJ1-1; D gene: TRBD1; clone size: .; V gene: TRBV2; CDR3 protein: CASVQGMNTEAFF; CDR3 DNA: TGTGCCAGCGTACAGGGGATGAACACTGAAGCTTTCTTT
J gene: TRBJ1-6; D gene: .; clone size: .; V gene: TRBV27; CDR3 protein: CASSAMTGDPYNSPLHF; CDR3 DNA: TGTGCCAGCAGTGCCATGACAGGAGATCCCTATAATTCACCCCTCCACTTT
J gene: TRBJ1-2; D gene: TRBD1; clone size: .; V gene: TRBV28; CDR3 protein: CASSSGQGAYGYTF; CDR3 DNA: TGTGCCAGCAGTTCTGGACAGGGTGCCTATGGCTACACCTTC
J gene: TRBJ1-2; D gene: .; clone size: .; V gene: TRBV7-2; CDR3 protein: CASSTGVGGYTF; CDR3 DNA: TGTGCCAGCAGCACAGGCGTGGGTGGCTACACCTTC
J gene: TRBJ2-3; D gene: .; clone size: .; V gene: TRBV30; CDR3 protein: CAWGWGDVTDTQYF; CDR3 DNA: TGTGCCTGGGGGTGGGGGGATGTCACAGATACGCAGTATTTT
J gene: TRBJ2-2; D gene: TRBD1; clone size: .; V gene: TRBV11-2; CDR3 protein: CASSLLRTGRPGELFF; CDR3 DNA: TGTGCCAGCAGCTTGCTCAGGACAGGGAGGCCCGGGGAGCTGTTTTTT
J gene: TRBJ1-4; D gene: TRBD1; clone size: .; V gene: TRBV18; CDR3 protein: CASSTTRTGGGEKLFF; CDR3 DNA: TGTGCCAGCTCAACTACCCGGACAGGGGGCGGTGAAAAACTGTTTTTT
J gene: TRBJ2-5; D gene: .; clone size: .; V gene: TRBV5-4; CDR3 protein: CASSSQGRETQYF; CDR3 DNA: TGTGCCAGCAGCTCGCAGGGCAGAGAGACCCAGTACTTC
J gene: TRBJ2-7; D gene: TRBD2; clone size: .; V gene: TRBV11-2; CDR3 protein: CASSFGAGGLYEQYF; CDR3 DNA: TGTGCCAGCAGCTTCGGGGCGGGGGGGCTCTACGAGCAGTACTTC
J gene: TRBJ1-1; D gene: .; clone size: .; V gene: TRBV19; CDR3 protein: CASSIRQMGTEAFF; CDR3 DNA: TGTGCCAGTAGTATAAGACAGATGGGCACTGAAGCTTTCTTT
J gene: TRBJ2-7; D gene: TRBD2; clone size: .; V gene: TRBV20-1; CDR3 protein: CSASRLAGGYEQYF; CDR3 DNA: TGCAGTGCGAGTCGACTAGCGGGGGGATACGAGCAGTACTTC
J gene: TRBJ2-3; D gene: TRBD2; clone size: .; V gene: TRBV30; CDR3 protein: CAWELAGSTDTQYF; CDR3 DNA: TGTGCCTGGGAACTAGCGGGGAGCACAGATACGCAGTATTTT
J gene: TRBJ2-2; D gene: TRBD2; clone size: .; V gene: TRBV10-2; CDR3 protein: CASSETSADTGELFF; CDR3 DNA: TGCGCCAGCAGTGAGACTAGCGCCGACACCGGGGAGCTGTTTTTT
J gene: TRBJ2-1; D gene: .; clone size: few; V gene: TRBV21-1; CDR3 protein: CASSKVLAGGGVEQFF; CDR3 DNA: TGTGCCAGCAGCAAAGTTCTAGCGGGAGGGGGAGTTGAGCAGTTCTTC
J gene: TRBJ1-6; D gene: TRBD1; clone size: .; V gene: TRBV9; CDR3 protein: CASSGSGTGVPSYNSPLHF; CDR3 DNA: TGTGCCAGCAGCGGGTCCGGGACAGGTGTTCCCTCCTATAATTCACCCCTCCACTTT
J gene: TRBJ1-6; D gene: .; clone size: .; V gene: TRBV14; CDR3 protein: CASSQGGPSGNSPLHF; CDR3 DNA: TGTGCCAGCAGCCAAGGGGGTCCCTCGGGAAATTCACCCCTCCACTTT
J gene: TRBJ2-3; D gene: .; clone size: once; V gene: TRBV5-1; CDR3 protein: CASSEIGDTQYF; CDR3 DNA: TGCGCCAGCAGTGAAATCGGAGATACGCAGTATTTT
J gene: TRBJ2-2; D gene: TRBD1; clone size: .; V gene: TRBV6-5; CDR3 protein: CASRRDRETGELFF; CDR3 DNA: TGTGCCAGCCGCCGGGACAGGGAAACCGGGGAGCTGTTTTTT
J gene: TRBJ1-6; D gene: .; clone size: .; V gene: TRBV3-1/TRBV3-2; CDR3 protein: CASSQEGVRNSPLHF; CDR3 DNA: TGTGCCAGCAGCCAAGAGGGAGTTAGGAATTCACCCCTCCACTTT
J gene: TRBJ1-2; D gene: TRBD1; clone size: few; V gene: TRBV7-2; CDR3 protein: CASSAQGAKPGYTF; CDR3 DNA: TGTGCCAGCAGCGCTCAGGGGGCGAAACCTGGCTACACCTTC
J gene: TRBJ1-5; D gene: .; clone size: .; V gene: TRBV30; CDR3 protein: CAWNRAGGQPQHF; CDR3 DNA: TGTGCCTGGAACAGGGCGGGTGGTCAGCCCCAGCATTTT
J gene: TRBJ2-7; D gene: TRBD2; clone size: few; V gene: TRBV19; CDR3 protein: CASSPGLAGNYEQYF; CDR3 DNA: TGTGCCAGTAGCCCCGGTCTAGCGGGAAACTACGAGCAGTACTTC
J gene: TRBJ1-5; D gene: .; clone size: .; V gene: TRBV27; CDR3 protein: CASQPGVNQPQHF; CDR3 DNA: TGTGCCAGCCAACCGGGAGTTAATCAGCCCCAGCATTTT